These 2 T cell receptor beta chains were sequenced from one sample in a study of blood T cell repertoires in COVID-19. TCRdb's table, derived via immunoSEQ multiplex PCR, lists solely in-frame clones and lacks some. The data hold some 150,000 clones, with 82% observed a single time. Sequenced sample: peripheral blood. The receptors stem from a woman in her seventies with acute or convalescent COVID-19.

This chain joins TRBV23-1 and TRBJ2-3; 10 bases map to TRBD2. TRBV23-1 belongs to the ORF category, with a function that is uncertain. CDR3 length equals 14 residues. The V segment lost 8 bases and the J segment 6 bases; nucleotides outside the gene matches: 8. CDR3 residues: CASGLAGEGDTQYF. As DNA, the CDR3 is TGCGCCAGCGGGCTAGCGGGAGAGGGGGATACGCAGTATTTT.

The V gene is TRBV6-5, the J gene TRBJ1-5; D gene ambiguous. The germline V and J ends were trimmed by 4 bases and 7 bases, with 11 bases remaining between them. Germline V CDR1 and CDR2: MNHEY, SVGAGI. The CDR3 runs to 13 residues. The CDR3 is CASSSHLGQPQHF. The DNA of the CDR3 is TGTGCCAGCAGTTCCCATCTCGGGCAGCCCCAGCATTTT.